Listed below are T cell receptor beta chains from one sample, sequenced in a study of control samples from healthy donors and cancer patients. Using immunoSEQ multiplex PCR, the repertoire was profiled, and TCRdb retains in-frame clones only, with some absent. The table lists about 160,000 clones, around 94% of them singletons, with around 13% in the top ten. The sequenced material came from PBMCs. These receptors were taken from a man aged 60-69 years with colorectal cancer. Both conserved end residues are part of each CDR3. Each record gives: V gene, D gene, J gene, clone size, CDR3 DNA, CDR3 protein. The D gene is left open where the match is weak. Expanded clones are given a class, and other clones once, few, many or no size at all.

TRBV5-4	TRBD2	TRBJ2-5	.	TGTGCCAGCAGTTCAGGACTAGCGGGGACAGAGACCCAGTACTTC	CASSSGLAGTETQYF
TRBV19	TRBD1	TRBJ2-7	.	TGTGCCAGTAGTATAGCCCAGAGGACAGGTCGCTACGAGCAGTACTTC	CASSIAQRTGRYEQYF
TRBV2	.	TRBJ2-1	.	TGTGCCAGCATGACCTTAGGGGATGAGCAGTTCTTC	CASMTLGDEQFF
TRBV7-8	.	TRBJ2-5	.	TGTGCCAGCAGCATCGACGGACCCCAAGAGACCCAGTACTTC	CASSIDGPQETQYF
TRBV30	TRBD2	TRBJ2-3	.	TGTGCCTGGAGTGGGGCTAGCGGGGGGGCCAGCACAGATACGCAGTATTTT	CAWSGASGGASTDTQYF
TRBV7-2	.	TRBJ1-4	.	TGTGCCAGCAGTTTGAGGGGGATAACTAATGAAAAACTGTTTTTT	CASSLRGITNEKLFF
TRBV3-1/TRBV3-2	TRBD2	TRBJ2-7	.	TGTGCCAGCAGCCAATCCGGGACTACCAAATACGAGCAGTACTTC	CASSQSGTTKYEQYF
TRBV5-1	TRBD1	TRBJ1-6	.	TGCGCCAGCAGGGACAGGGTTAATAATTCACCCCTCCACTTT	CASRDRVNNSPLHF
TRBV27	.	TRBJ1-6	once	TGTGCCAGCAGTTTAGCCGCAGGGGTTAATTCACCCCTCCACTTT	CASSLAAGVNSPLHF
TRBV6-2/TRBV6-3	.	TRBJ2-4	.	TGTGCCAGCAGTTACCCGGGGACGGCCAAAAACATTCAGTACTTC	CASSYPGTAKNIQYF
TRBV5-1	TRBD1	TRBJ2-5	.	TGCGCCAGCAGCTTTTCACCGGGACAGCGCATCTCAGAGACCCAGTACTTC	CASSFSPGQRISETQYF
TRBV7-2	TRBD2	TRBJ2-1	.	TGTGCCAGCAGCTCTCCGGGACTACCTTACAATGAGCAGTTCTTC	CASSSPGLPYNEQFF
TRBV19	.	TRBJ1-1	.	TGTGCCAGTAGTCCCCTTGGGCGGAGAGAAGCTTTCTTT	CASSPLGRREAFF
TRBV6-1	.	TRBJ1-6	.	TGTGCCAGCAGTGAATCTGGGCTTGGCGATGCACCCCCCCACTTT	CASSESGLGDAPPHF
TRBV28	.	TRBJ2-7	.	TGTGCCAGCAAGGTGGACACTCCCTACGAGCAGTACTTC	CASKVDTPYEQYF
TRBV3-1/TRBV3-2	TRBD1	TRBJ2-2	.	TGTGCCAGCAGCCCGGGGACAGCGAACACCGGGGAGCTGTTTTTT	CASSPGTANTGELFF
TRBV28	.	TRBJ2-5	.	TGTGCCAGCAGCCAGGAGACGAAGACCCAGTACTTC	CASSQETKTQYF
TRBV5-1	.	TRBJ1-3	.	TGCGCCAGCAAAACAGATATCTTGGGAAACACCATATATTTT	CASKTDILGNTIYF
TRBV4-1	TRBD1	TRBJ1-2	.	TGCGCCAGCAGCCAAGGACAGGGGCAGGGTGGCTACACCTTC	CASSQGQGQGGYTF
TRBV5-8	TRBD1	TRBJ2-2	.	TGTGCCAGCAGCTTCGGACAGGGCACCGGGGAGCTGTTTTTT	CASSFGQGTGELFF
TRBV18	.	TRBJ1-6	.	TGTGCCAGCTCACCCCGAGAGAGCTCCTATAATTCACCCCTCCACTTT	CASSPRESSYNSPLHF
TRBV5-1	.	TRBJ2-5	.	TGCGCCAGCAGCGGGTCGGGTCCGGAGACCCAGTACTTC	CASSGSGPETQYF
TRBV6-6	.	TRBJ1-1	once	TGTGCCAGCAGTTACGTGGGGGAGGGCACTGAAGCTTTCTTT	CASSYVGEGTEAFF
TRBV6-5	.	TRBJ1-1	.	TGTGCCAGCAACCAATTGGGGGGCGGAAACACTGAAGCTTTCTTT	CASNQLGGGNTEAFF
TRBV5-1	.	TRBJ2-7	.	TGCGCCAGCAGGCCAACCGGGACGGACCCCTACGAGCAGTACTTC	CASRPTGTDPYEQYF
TRBV10-3	TRBD2	TRBJ2-1	once	TGTGCCATCACCGGACTAGCCAATGAGCAGTTCTTC	CAITGLANEQFF
TRBV12-3/TRBV12-4	TRBD2	TRBJ2-7	.	TGTGCCAGCGGGGGGGTCAGCGAGCAGTACTTC	CASGGVSEQYF
TRBV5-8	TRBD2	TRBJ2-3	.	TGTGCCAGCAGCCCGATAGCGGGGGGGCTCACAGATACGCAGTATTTT	CASSPIAGGLTDTQYF
TRBV27	.	TRBJ1-2	.	TGTGCCAGCAGTTTAGGGGGTACTAACTATGGCTACACCTTC	CASSLGGTNYGYTF
TRBV18	TRBD1	TRBJ2-7	.	TGTGCCAGCTCACCAAAAAACAGGGGAGACGAGCAGTACTTC	CASSPKNRGDEQYF